This T cell receptor (beta chain) appears in the sequencing data of a study of T cells after yellow fever vaccination. Regarding the study as a whole: A faster peak, day 5 versus 15, was reached by the weaker secondary response.

A process of 5'RACE template switching, which added a universal primer site and UMIs, was used to make TCR cDNA. TCRdb independently ran MiXCR on the 5' RACE reads; one entry per CDR3 protein. The table lists almost 600,000 distinct CDR3 sequences, roughly 14% of them singletons. The sample holds a few counts of this clonotype. No antigen is known for it. The CDR3 is made up of 14 amino acids. The ends were cut back, 5 bases at V and 7 bases at J, with 14 bases in the middle. The specimen was PBMCs, collected on the day of the yellow fever booster vaccination. The clonotype originates from a young man who received the YFV17D yellow fever vaccine. The rearrangement uses TRBV12-3 or TRBV12-4 and TRBJ2-2; D unclear. The CDR3 coding sequence is TGTGCCAGCAGTGAGCTTGGTGCGAGCGGGGAGCTGTTTTTT. Its translation: CASSELGASGELFF.